Listed below are T cell receptor beta chains from one sample, sequenced in a study of graft-versus-host responses after intestinal transplantation. The method was immunoSEQ multiplex PCR; TCRdb's version includes in-frame clones alone and lacks a portion of them. The top ten clones hold 2% to 3% of a sample with approximately 12,000 clones, roughly 29% of them seen once. This specimen consisted of alloreactive CD8+ T cells from a mixed lymphocyte reaction culture, obtained before intestinal transplant. Receptors were obtained from a human patient who received an intestinal transplant. The CDR3 runs from the conserved cysteine through the conserved F or W. A D gene is named only where the DNA matches it firmly. Size tells how often a clone was seen (once, few, many) or the class of an expanded clone, and some rows leave it out.

NA,TRBV6-1,NA,TRBJ2-7,CASSVYRDFLSYEQYF,TGTGCCAGCAGTGTCTACCGGGACTTCCTTTCCTACGAGCAGTACTTC
NA,TRBV5-1,NA,TRBJ1-6,CASSFGYSPLHF,TGCGCCAGCAGCTTCGGGTATTCACCCCTCCACTTT
NA,TRBV10-3,TRBD1,TRBJ1-2,CATYRGPPTYGYTF,TGTGCCACCTACAGGGGGCCGCCTACCTATGGCTACACCTTC
medium-sized,TRBV6-4,TRBD1,TRBJ2-1,CASTWTGVLSDEQFF,TGTGCCAGCACCTGGACAGGGGTCTTAAGCGATGAGCAGTTCTTC
NA,TRBV7-9,NA,TRBJ2-5,CASSLVSAIETQYF,TGTGCCAGCAGCTTAGTATCGGCGATAGAGACCCAGTACTTC
NA,TRBV6-5,NA,TRBJ2-2,CASFLGNTGELFF,TGTGCCAGCTTCTTGGGGAACACCGGGGAGCTGTTTTTT
NA,TRBV28,NA,TRBJ2-1,CASSVGRYNEQFF,TGTGCCAGCAGTGTGGGCCGTTACAATGAGCAGTTCTTC
NA,TRBV4-1,TRBD1,TRBJ2-7,CASSQGDRSSYEQYF,TGCGCCAGCAGCCAAGGGGACAGGAGCTCCTACGAGCAGTACTTC
NA,TRBV6-7,TRBD1,TRBJ1-2,CASSLIPGGAWEGYTF,TGTGCCAGCAGTCTAATCCCAGGGGGCGCATGGGAGGGCTACACCTTC
NA,TRBV21-1,NA,TRBJ2-5,CASSLAAFQETQYF,TGTGCCAGCAGCCTGGCAGCCTTCCAAGAGACCCAGTACTTC
NA,TRBV5-8,NA,TRBJ1-1,CASSLLQAFF,TGTGCCAGCAGCTTACTTCAAGCTTTCTTT
NA,TRBV15,NA,TRBJ2-1,CATSRDRGMIAANSYNEQFF,TGTGCCACCAGCAGAGATCGAGGGATGATAGCTGCAAACTCCTACAATGAGCAGTTCTTC
medium-sized,TRBV6-5,TRBD1,TRBJ1-2,CASSPQGPNYGYTF,TGTGCCAGCAGTCCACAGGGGCCCAACTATGGCTACACCTTC
few,TRBV30,TRBD2,TRBJ2-1,CAWTSGSIDEQFF,TGTGCCTGGACTAGCGGGAGTATAGATGAGCAGTTCTTC
NA,TRBV27,TRBD1,TRBJ1-6,CASYSPGQGNSPLHF,TGTGCCAGCTACAGCCCGGGACAGGGCAATTCACCCCTCCACTTT
few,TRBV5-1,NA,TRBJ2-7,CASSPDVGAFEQYF,TGCGCCAGCAGCCCCGACGTTGGGGCCTTTGAGCAGTACTTC
once,TRBV11-3,NA,TRBJ2-7,CASSTLHAKSYEQYF,TGTGCCAGCAGCACGCTACACGCCAAATCCTACGAGCAGTACTTC
few,TRBV13,NA,TRBJ2-7,CASSPGVLEQYF,TGTGCCAGCAGTCCGGGGGTCCTCGAGCAGTACTTC
NA,TRBV6-9,NA,TRBJ2-7,CASSEAPSLWPPHNF,TGTGCCAGCAGTGAAGCGCCTAGTCTCTGGCCGCCTCATAACTTC
few,TRBV5-6,TRBD2,TRBJ2-7,CASSSGGYEQYF,TGTGCCAGCAGCTCGGGGGGCTACGAGCAGTACTTC
NA,TRBV7-9,NA,TRBJ1-5,CASSLVPGHTNQPQHF,TGTGCCAGCAGCTTAGTGCCGGGACACACAAATCAGCCCCAGCATTTT
few,TRBV2,NA,TRBJ2-2,CASSDSWAGNTGELFF,TGTGCCAGCAGCGACTCCTGGGCGGGGAACACCGGGGAGCTGTTTTTT
NA,TRBV6-6,TRBD2,TRBJ2-7,CASSYGLAPYEQYF,TGTGCCAGCAGTTATGGACTAGCCCCCTACGAGCAGTACTTC
few,TRBV6-5,NA,TRBJ2-5,CASRLGSGETQYF,TGTGCCAGCAGACTCGGGAGTGGGGAGACCCAGTACTTC
medium-sized,TRBV6-1,NA,TRBJ1-3,CASSEGVIGNTIYF,TGTGCCAGCAGTGAAGGGGTCATCGGAAACACCATATATTTT
NA,TRBV6-1,TRBD1,TRBJ2-2,CASSLRDSTGELFF,TGTGCCAGCAGCCTCCGGGACAGCACCGGGGAGCTGTTTTTT
NA,TRBV6-1,TRBD1,TRBJ1-4,CASGQGNEKLFF,TGTGCCAGCGGACAGGGGAATGAAAAACTGTTTTTT
NA,TRBV27,NA,TRBJ2-7,CASSLDGGAAEQYF,TGTGCCAGCAGTTTGGACGGGGGCGCGGCCGAGCAGTACTTC
NA,TRBV4-1,TRBD2,TRBJ2-7,CASSSGEGSEQYF,TGCGCCAGCAGCTCCGGGGAGGGGAGCGAGCAGTACTTC
medium-sized,TRBV5-6,TRBD1,TRBJ1-2,CASSYTGTELYGYTF,TGTGCCAGCAGCTACACCGGGACAGAGCTCTATGGCTACACCTTC
NA,TRBV9,TRBD1,TRBJ1-3,CASSGTGTDYGNTIYF,TGTGCCAGCAGCGGAACCGGGACAGATTATGGAAACACCATATATTTT
medium-sized,TRBV5-1,TRBD1,TRBJ2-7,CASRMDRTYEQYF,TGCGCCAGCCGCATGGACAGGACCTACGAGCAGTACTTC
NA,TRBV15,NA,TRBJ1-3,CATQLQSSGNTIYF,TGTGCCACCCAGTTACAGAGCTCTGGAAACACCATATATTTT
medium-sized,TRBV29-1,TRBD2,TRBJ2-7,CSVEVAGVSYEQYF,TGCAGCGTTGAAGTAGCGGGAGTCTCCTACGAGCAGTACTTC
few,TRBV19,NA,TRBJ2-1,CASSIDSGDLSYNEQFF,TGTGCCAGTAGTATAGACTCGGGGGATCTCTCCTACAATGAGCAGTTCTTC
medium-sized,TRBV6-4,NA,TRBJ2-3,CASSGAGSTDTQYF,TGTGCCAGCAGTGGGGCGGGAAGCACAGATACGCAGTATTTT
NA,TRBV18,NA,TRBJ1-1,CASSLHRRAFF,TGTGCCAGCTCTCTTCACAGGAGGGCTTTCTTT
NA,TRBV4-1,NA,TRBJ1-1,CASSQGPNTEAFF,TGCGCCAGCAGCCAAGGACCGAACACTGAAGCTTTCTTT
few,TRBV5-1,NA,TRBJ1-3,CASSIGQRPGNTIYF,TGCGCCAGCAGCATAGGACAGCGCCCTGGAAACACCATATATTTT